Below are 21 T cell receptor beta chains sequenced from a single sample in a study of T-cell reconstitution after alpha-beta-depleted transplantation in children. TCRbeta library preparation incorporated unique molecular identifiers. One entry per CDR3 protein, called by TCRdb with MiXCR from the PCR reads. There are 500,000 to 650,000 distinct CDR3 sequences in the sample; roughly 13% occur only once, and around 2.2% lies in the top ten. This material consisted of PBMCs, mostly from graft donor cells, taken 360 days after TCRalphabeta/CD19-depleted stem cell transplant. These receptors came from a male patient between 5 and 17 years old who had a stem cell transplant for acute myeloid leukemia, so the T cells may come from the graft donor.

This clonotype was picked up a small number of times. The chain joins TRBV6-1 to TRBJ2-1, with 7 bases that match TRBD2. Trimming cost V 6 bases and J 8 bases; bases outside gene matches: 7. Germline assignment: CDR1 MNHNS and CDR2 SASEGT. There are 13 residues in the CDR3. DNA of the CDR3: TGTGCCAGCAGCGGGGAGGGAGGTCATGAGCAGTTCTTC. It specifies CASSGEGGHEQFF.

The table lists this clonotype with a few counts. CDR3 residues: CASSYLRTAFNQPQHF. The CDR3 DNA is TGTGCCAGCAGTTACCTCCGGACAGCCTTCAATCAGCCCCAGCATTTT. The genes are TRBV6-2 or TRBV6-3 and TRBJ1-5, with TRBD1 as a possible D gene (6 bases). This CDR3 comprises 16 residues. Between the trimmed V and J ends, which lost 2 bases and 3 bases, there was a span of 14 bases. From germline, CDR1 is MNHEY and CDR2 SVGEGT.

This clonotype was counted between two and nine times. This chain joins TRBV28 and TRBJ2-7; TRBD1 agrees at 8 bases. Germline V lookup: CDR1 MDHEN, CDR2 SYDVKM. The V and J ends lost 3 bases and 2 bases, in that order; junction bases with no gene match: 3. CDR3 length equals 14 residues. CDR3: CASSFDRGTYEQYF. The CDR3 nucleotides read TGTGCCAGCAGTTTCGACAGGGGAACCTACGAGCAGTACTTC.

This clonotype was recorded a few times. The chain carries TRBV7-2 and TRBJ2-3, with D possibly TRBD1 on 5 matching bases. The CDR3 runs to 13 residues. Trimming left V 2 bases short and J 6 bases short, with 9 bases between. Germline V gene data show CDR1 as SGHTA and CDR2 as FQGNSA. The CDR3 DNA sequence: TGTGCCAGCAGCTTATCAGGGTCGGATACGCAGTATTTT. Translation gives CASSLSGSDTQYF.

V gene TRBV20-1 combines with J gene TRBJ2-7; 13 nucleotides agree with TRBD2. With 4 bases clipped from V and 12 bases from J, the junction kept 6 bases outside the gene matches. Germline V gene data show CDR1 as DFQATT and CDR2 as SNEGSKA (reference sequence). The CDR3 runs to 12 residues. CDR3 in amino acids: CSAKLAGGPRYF. CDR3 bases: TGCAGTGCTAAACTAGCGGGAGGGCCCCGGTACTTC.

This clonotype was seen more than once but under ten times. V and J are TRBV28 and TRBJ1-3, with D unresolved. CDR1 is MDHEN, CDR2 SYDVKM, per germline. The CDR3 is 16 residues long. Between the trimmed V and J ends, which lost 8 bases and 0 bases, there was a span of 17 bases. CDR3 loop: CASAAFRRSSGNTIYF. CDR3 sequence (DNA): TGTGCCAGCGCGGCGTTCCGGCGTTCCTCTGGAAACACCATATATTTT.

This clonotype was picked up a small number of times. This chain joins TRBV20-1 and TRBJ2-7, with D hard to call. V gave up 3 bases and J gave up 6 bases, with 12 bases separating them. CDR3 length: 12 amino acids. Germline V gene lookup returns CDR1 DFQATT and CDR2 SNEGSKA (reference sequence). CDR3 nucleotide sequence: TGCAGTGCTAGTACGGCTTGGGTCGAGCAGTACTTC. Its translation is CSASTAWVEQYF.

This clonotype was picked up a small number of times. The chain joins TRBV18 to TRBJ2-7; 11 bases line up with TRBD2. The CDR3 spans 14 residues. The germline gives CDR1 KGHSH, CDR2 LQKENI. V trimming: 6 bases; J trimming: 7 bases; junction bases outside the gene matches: 8. Here the CDR3 reads CASSPGLAVSEQYF. In DNA, the CDR3 is TGTGCCAGCTCTCCGGGACTAGCGGTTTCGGAGCAGTACTTC.

This clonotype was seen a few times. The rearrangement links TRBV6-2 or TRBV6-3 to TRBJ2-1; D call uncertain. The V end lost 7 bases, the J end lost 5 bases, and 15 bases lay between the germline ends. Germline CDR1 is MNHEY and CDR2 is SVGEGT. CDR3 size: 14 residues. The CDR3 nucleotides read TGTGCCAGCACCCCTAGGTTAATGCACAATGAGCAGTTCTTC. It encodes CASTPRLMHNEQFF.

This clonotype turned up a few times. V usage is TRBV21-1 and J usage is TRBJ2-1. TRBV21-1 is assigned pseudogene status. The CDR3 totals 8 residues. This chain's CDR3 is CASSNPIF. The CDR3 nucleotides read TGTGCCAGCAGCAACCCTATCTTC.

The chain links TRBV20-1 to TRBJ1-1, with TRBD1 matching over 7 bases. This CDR3 has 18 amino acids. The J segment lost 0 bases and the V segment lost 0 bases, leaving 13 bases of the junction unmatched. The germline CDR1 and CDR2 sequences are DFQATT and SNEGSKA (reference sequence). The CDR3 loop is CSARDPRRGQLMNTEAFF. In nucleotides, the CDR3 is TGCAGTGCTAGAGATCCGAGGAGGGGACAGCTCATGAACACTGAAGCTTTCTTT.

This chain connects TRBV6-2 or TRBV6-3 to TRBJ2-7; 8 nucleotides match TRBD2. Germline CDR1 MNHEY, CDR2 SVGEGT. The CDR3 consists of 15 residues. Trimming removed 2 bases from V and 5 bases from J; junction bases left unmatched: 8. CDR3 nucleotide sequence: TGTGCCAGCAGTTACCCACTTGGACTAGCCGACGAGCAGTACTTC. This encodes CASSYPLGLADEQYF.

This clonotype was seen more than once but under ten times. This chain joins TRBV2 and TRBJ2-2; D not resolved. Trimming removed 1 base at V and 4 bases at J, with 10 bases between. Germline V gives CDR1 SNHLY, CDR2 FYNNEI. The CDR3 length is 15 residues. CDR3 coding DNA: TGTGCCAGCAGTGAAGTAGATCGGGTCACCGGGGAGCTGTTTTTT. Amino acids: CASSEVDRVTGELFF. Full variable domain (missing parts from reference TRBV2 and TRBJ2-2): EPEVTQTPSHQVTQMGQEVILRCVPISNHLYFYWYRQILGQKVEFLVSFYNNEISEKSEIFDDQFSVERPDGSNFTLKIRSTKLEDSAMYFCASSEVDRVTGELFFGEGSRLTVL.

The rearrangement links TRBV6-2 or TRBV6-3 to TRBJ1-6; no definite D call. Trimming removed 5 bases from V and 3 bases from J, with 14 bases in between. The CDR3 extends over 16 amino acids. Germline CDR1 MNHEY, CDR2 SVGEGT. The CDR3 protein is CASSTPDGLYNSPLHF. The CDR3 region has the DNA TGTGCCAGCAGTACCCCCGACGGACTCTATAATTCACCCCTCCACTTT.

The chain combines TRBV5-1 with TRBJ2-7, with D possibly called TRBD1 or TRBD2 (5 bases each). The ends were cut back, 1 base at V and 3 bases at J, with 17 bases in the middle. This CDR3 region has 16 residues. Looked up from germline, CDR1 is SGHRS and CDR2 is YFSETQ. CDR3 bases: TGCGCCAGCAGCTTGCTTTTGGGACCCAGGAACTACGAGCAGTACTTC. It translates to CASSLLLGPRNYEQYF.

The V call is TRBV5-1, the J call TRBJ2-7; 7 bases are a match to TRBD2. There are 13 residues in the CDR3. Trimming cost V 6 bases and J 1 base; bases outside gene matches: 4. The V gene's germline CDR1 is SGHRS and CDR2 YFSETQ. The CDR3 here is CASKAGLSYEQYF. For the CDR3, the DNA is TGCGCCAGCAAAGCGGGACTATCCTACGAGCAGTACTTC.

The chain combines TRBV25-1 with TRBJ1-1; D not certain. Trimming shortened V by 2 bases and J by 6 bases, and 16 bases separated the two germline ends. Germline V CDR1 and CDR2: MGHDK, SYGVNS. This CDR3 has 15 amino acids. Here the CDR3 DNA reads TGTGCCAGCAGTGAAACTCGGGGTAGTAGTTCTGAAGCTTTCTTT. Amino acids: CASSETRGSSSEAFF.

This clonotype has only a few counts. The chain combines TRBV29-1 with TRBJ2-7, with D possibly TRBD2 on 5 matching bases. Deletions cut 7 bases from V and 2 bases from J, with 15 bases between. This CDR3 spans 13 amino acids. Germline lookup yields CDR1 SQVTM and CDR2 ANQGSEA. The CDR3 sequence is CSARTGLAYEQYF. Written as DNA, the CDR3 is TGCAGCGCCCGGACGGGGTTGGCCTACGAGCAGTACTTC.

The V gene is TRBV21-1, the J gene TRBJ2-5; the table calls TRBD2, which could not be checked here. TRBV21-1 is annotated as a pseudogene. This CDR3 contains 14 residues. The CDR3: CASTLAGGVETQYF. The CDR3 DNA sequence: TGTGCCAGCACACTAGCGGGAGGAGTGGAGACCCAGTACTTC.

This clonotype was seen at least ten times. V usage is TRBV20-1 and J usage is TRBJ2-3, with 9 bases lining up with TRBD2. CDR1 is DFQATT, CDR2 SNEGSKA, per germline (reference sequence). The CDR3 has 14 residues. V trimming: 6 bases; J trimming: 0 bases; junction bases outside the gene matches: 4. The CDR3 region has the DNA TGCAGTGCGGGCGGGAGGGCCAGCACAGATACGCAGTATTTT. This translates into CSAGGRASTDTQYF.

The chain couples TRBV7-2 to TRBJ2-7, with 10 bases lining up with TRBD2. Germline values: CDR1 SGHTA, CDR2 FQGNSA. This CDR3 has 15 residues. Trimming removed 5 bases from V and 4 bases from J; junction bases left unmatched: 8. The CDR3 DNA reads as TGTGCCAGCAGCCAAGCGGGAGGGCCGGTTTACGAGCAGTACTTC. Translating gives CASSQAGGPVYEQYF.